This TCR beta chain was retrieved from a study of OX40 agonist ivuxolimab in advanced cancers. General observations from the study: CD4+ T cells averaged fewer expanded clones than CD8+ T cells. Dosing at 0.1 to 3.0 mg/kg was accompanied by clonal expansion of CD4+ and CD8+ blood T cells by week 6.

With regard to this clone: The antigen is undetermined.

Data came from immunoSEQ multiplex PCR; TCRdb stores just in-frame clones and leaves some out. The repertoire holds around 69,000 clones, with around 89% as singletons. The input for sequencing was CD4+ or CD8+ T cells sorted from blood, taken in a trial of the OX40 agonist ivuxolimab. The TCR sequence derives from an adult with an advanced solid tumor such as melanoma, head and neck, liver or kidney cancer.

CDR3 sequence (DNA): TGTGCCAGCAGCATAACAGGTTACACTGAAGCTTTCTTT. Its protein is CASSITGYTEAFF. The rearrangement joins TRBV7-9 to TRBJ1-1, with TRBD1 as a possible D gene (5 bases). This CDR3 has 13 amino acids. The germline V gene has CDR1 SEHNR and CDR2 FQNEAQ (reference sequence). V was cut by 5 bases and J by 3 bases, with 10 bases left in between.